Below are 31 T cell receptor beta chains sequenced from a single sample in a study of Ad26.COV2.S vaccination and SARS-CoV-2 variants. Here immunoSEQ multiplex PCR was the method, and the copy in TCRdb shows in-frame clones only, minus some. The table shows a few hundred thousand clones, with over 75% occurring only once. Treatment indicated: around 19 received Ad26.COV2.S at low or high dose, single or two shots; about 5 received placebo; per-sample allocation not given. Each sample was drawn 63 days after the first injection (of vaccine or placebo). The sample was peripheral blood, taken in a trial of Ad26.COV2.S vaccine versus placebo. All receptors derive from a person aged 18 to 65 who received the Ad26.COV2.S COVID-19 vaccine or a placebo.

This clone has just one count. The chain recombines TRBV24-1 with TRBJ2-5; unclear D gene. The germline CDR1 and CDR2 sequences are KGHDR and SFDVKD. V was cut by 11 bases and J by 5 bases, with 5 bases left in between. The CDR3 length is 9 residues. In DNA, the CDR3 is TGTGCCATGGTGGAGACCCAGTACTTC. Translating gives CAMVETQYF.

This sequence joins TRBV5-1 and TRBJ2-3, with 9 nucleotides matching TRBD1. Germline CDR1 reads SGHRS; CDR2 reads YFSETQ. CDR3 size: 16 residues. J was trimmed by 1 base and V by 4 bases; bases with no gene match: 7. The CDR3 protein is CASSHLDRGGTDTQYF. The CDR3 DNA reads TGCGCCAGCAGCCATCTGGACAGGGGAGGCACAGATACGCAGTATTTT.

The chain joins TRBV7-9 to TRBJ2-1; D is undetermined. The CDR3 extends over 12 amino acids. From germline, CDR1 is SEHNR and CDR2 FQNEAQ (reference sequence). Trimming shortened V by 2 bases and J by 12 bases, and 11 bases separated the two germline ends. CDR3 sequence: CASSLPTSRQFF. In DNA, the CDR3 is TGTGCCAGCAGCTTACCGACAAGTCGGCAGTTCTTC.

The gene calls are TRBV27 and TRBJ1-2; D remains unclear. V was cut by 8 bases and J by 2 bases, with 9 bases left in between. The CDR3 runs 12 residues. Germline V gene sequence: CDR1 MNHEY, CDR2 SMNVEV (reference sequence). CDR3 coding DNA: TGTGCCAGCCGGGCCGAGAACTATGGCTACACCTTC. Protein: CASRAENYGYTF.

In nucleotides, the CDR3 is TGTGCCAGCAGTCTAACTAGGAACACTGAAGCTTTCTTT. This gives the protein CASSLTRNTEAFF. The chain couples TRBV6-4 to TRBJ1-1, with unresolved D. The CDR3 has 13 amino acids. Germline values: CDR1 MRHNA, CDR2 SNTAGT. V was clipped by 5 bases and J by 1 base, with 8 bases between them.

The chain is built from TRBV5-6 and TRBJ1-5; D is possibly TRBD1 (5 bases). CDR3 length: 15 amino acids. CDR1 SGHDT and CDR2 YYEEEE come from the germline V gene. Between the trimmed V and J ends, which lost 1 base and 1 base, there was a span of 9 bases. The CDR3, as DNA: TGTGCCAGCAGCTTGTCTGGGGGGAGCAATCAGCCCCAGCATTTT. Its protein product is CASSLSGGSNQPQHF.

V is TRBV27 and J is TRBJ1-2; the match to TRBD1 covers 9 bases. Germline V lookup: CDR1 MNHEY, CDR2 SMNVEV (reference sequence). V shed 4 bases, J shed 8 bases, and the junction held 11 bases outside the gene matches. The CDR3 spans 15 residues. The DNA of the CDR3 is TGTGCCAGCAGTTCCGCCGGGACAGGGTTGGGGGGCTACACCTTC. Translating gives CASSSAGTGLGGYTF.

Here the CDR3 reads CASSINPLYGYTF. CDR3 in DNA: TGTGCCAGTAGTATTAACCCTCTCTATGGCTACACCTTC. The chain has TRBV19 and TRBJ1-2; D gene uncertain. The CDR3 is 13 amino acids. V was trimmed by 3 bases and J by 4 bases, leaving 9 bases between them. Germline lookup yields CDR1 LNHDA and CDR2 SQIVND (reference sequence).

The rearrangement uses TRBV6-5 and TRBJ1-3; 7 bases are a match to TRBD1. This CDR3 is built from 14 residues. Germline CDR1 reads MNHEY; CDR2 reads SVGAGI. Losses at the gene ends were 6 bases for V and 4 bases for J; bases not matched to a gene: 6. The CDR3 sequence is CASRFQGDGNTIYF. DNA for the CDR3: TGTGCCAGCAGGTTCCAGGGGGACGGAAACACCATATATTTT.

V gene TRBV28 combines with J gene TRBJ2-5; D is ambiguous. Germline-derived CDR1 and CDR2 are MDHEN and SYDVKM. The CDR3 is made up of 11 amino acids. V was clipped by 3 bases and J by 4 bases, with 3 bases between them. CDR3 bases: TGTGCCAGCAGTTTCGTAGAGACCCAGTACTTC. This translates into CASSFVETQYF.

The chain has TRBV12-3 or TRBV12-4 and TRBJ1-1; D is ambiguous. The CDR3 sequence is 13 residues long. Trimming removed 3 bases at V and 8 bases at J, with 13 bases between. The CDR3 DNA reads TGTGCCAGCAGTTTTTACAACAGCCGGGAAGCTTTCTTT. Translating it yields CASSFYNSREAFF.

J is TRBJ2-1 and V is TRBV27, with D uncertain. The germline V and J ends were trimmed by 2 bases and 5 bases, with 4 bases remaining between them. The CDR3 is made up of 12 amino acids. The V gene's germline CDR1 is MNHEY and CDR2 SMNVEV (reference sequence). CDR3: CASSLVNNEQFF. CDR3 DNA: TGTGCCAGCAGTTTAGTGAACAATGAGCAGTTCTTC.

The chain employs TRBV29-1 and TRBJ1-2; weak D call: TRBD1 (5 bases). The CDR3 consists of 13 residues. CDR1 is SQVTM and CDR2 is ANQGSEA in the germline V gene. The V end was cut by 3 bases, the J end by 4 bases, with 12 bases between. As DNA, the CDR3 is TGCAGCGTTGACCAGTCAGGGCGCTATGGCTACACCTTC. Translating it yields CSVDQSGRYGYTF.

This clone was picked up a small number of times. The chain couples TRBV15 to TRBJ1-1; 10 bases line up with TRBD1. V dropped 5 bases and J dropped 10; count of bases not matched to a gene: 7. This CDR3 comprises 13 residues. The germline V gene has CDR1 LNHNV and CDR2 YYDKDF (reference sequence). CDR3 amino acids: CATSEGTGVLAFF. CDR3 nucleotide sequence: TGTGCCACCAGCGAGGGGACAGGGGTCCTAGCTTTCTTT.

About this clone itself: Other DNA variants within this sample encode the same CDR3. The chain combines TRBV12-5 with TRBJ1-5; D uncertain. V was clipped by 6 bases and J by 7 bases, with 7 bases between them. Germline assignment: CDR1 LGHNT and CDR2 FRNRAP. The CDR3 is made up of 11 amino acids. CDR3 nucleotides: TGTGCTAGTGGCTCAGGACAGCCCCAGCATTTT. Its translation: CASGSGQPQHF.

The chain recombines TRBV3-1 (or the pseudogene TRBV3-2) with TRBJ1-6; no reliable D call. Trimming took off 4 bases at V and 2 bases at J, with 6 bases between the two ends. The germline CDR1 and CDR2 sequences are LGHDT and YNNKEL (reference sequence). CDR3 size: 14 residues. The chain's CDR3 is CASSPRAYNSPLHF. CDR3 nucleotide sequence: TGTGCCAGCAGCCCCCGGGCCTATAATTCACCCCTCCACTTT.

The rearrangement uses TRBV6-5 and TRBJ1-4; 7 bases align to TRBD1. Losses at the gene ends were 0 bases for V and 7 bases for J; bases not matched to a gene: 5. The CDR3 extends over 15 amino acids. Germline CDR1 and CDR2: MNHEY and SVGAGI. The DNA for the CDR3 is TGTGCCAGCAGTTACTCGACCAGGGGGGGTGAAAAACTGTTTTTT. Its translation: CASSYSTRGGEKLFF.

The V call is TRBV3-1 (or the pseudogene TRBV3-2), the J call TRBJ2-3; a possible D gene is TRBD2 (5 bases). The CDR3 runs 13 residues. Germline V gene lookup returns CDR1 LGHDT and CDR2 YNNKEL (reference sequence). The V end was cut by 5 bases, the J end by 3 bases, with 9 bases between. CDR3 in DNA: TGTGCCAGCAGCGAACGGGAAACAGATACGCAGTATTTT. Its translation is CASSERETDTQYF.

The V gene is TRBV30, the J gene TRBJ1-5; 10 nucleotides match TRBD1. Trimming at V came to 4 bases and at J to 7 bases, leaving 7 bases not matched to a gene. This CDR3 has 14 residues. Germline CDR1 reads GTSNPN; CDR2 reads SVGIG (reference sequence). The CDR3: CAWISGTGDQPQHF. As DNA, the CDR3 is TGTGCCTGGATTTCGGGGACAGGGGACCAGCCCCAGCATTTT.

The J gene is TRBJ2-7, the V gene TRBV5-1, with unresolved D. The CDR3 is 15 amino acids. V lost 0 bases and J 0 bases, leaving 10 bases between the germline ends. Germline V gene lookup returns CDR1 SGHRS and CDR2 YFSETQ. This chain's CDR3 is CASSLAQTLSYEQYF. The CDR3 bases are TGCGCCAGCAGCTTGGCCCAGACCCTCTCCTACGAGCAGTACTTC.

This clone came up once. J is TRBJ1-1 and V is TRBV2, with TRBD1 matching 8 bases. V dropped 5 bases and J dropped 6; count of bases not matched to a gene: 5. The germline gives CDR1 SNHLY, CDR2 FYNNEI. CDR3 length: 13 amino acids. The CDR3 DNA reads as TGTGCCAGCAGTTACGACAGGGGCGCTGAAGCTTTCTTT. This sequence encodes CASSYDRGAEAFF.

The V and J genes are TRBV15 and TRBJ1-2; no firm D call. The V end lost 6 bases, the J end lost 2 bases, and 10 bases lay between the germline ends. CDR3 size: 13 residues. CDR1 is LNHNV, CDR2 YYDKDF, per germline (reference sequence). As DNA, the CDR3 is TGTGCCACCAGACCGGACGGAAACTATGGCTACACCTTC. This sequence encodes CATRPDGNYGYTF. Supplemented by reference TRBV15 and TRBJ1-2, the full variable domain reads DAMVIQNPRYQVTQFGKPVTLSCSQTLNHNVMYWYQQKSSQAPKLLFHYYDKDFNNEADTPDNFQSRRPNTSFCFLDIRSPGLGDTAMYLCATRPDGNYGYTFGSGTRLTVV.

This clone was observed a handful of times. V usage is TRBV11-3 and J usage is TRBJ1-1, with a weak D call TRBD1 (5 bases). Trimming left V 2 bases short and J 5 bases short, with 9 bases between. CDR3 size: 13 residues. Germline V gene data show CDR1 as SGHNT and CDR2 as YENEEA. CDR3 region: CASSLFWGTEAFF. CDR3 bases: TGTGCCAGCAGCTTATTTTGGGGGACTGAAGCTTTCTTT.

The rearrangement joins TRBV19 to TRBJ1-4; 7 nucleotides match TRBD1. V lost 3 bases, J lost 8 bases, and 9 bases stayed unmatched. The CDR3 contains 15 residues. Germline assignment: CDR1 LNHDA and CDR2 SQIVND (reference sequence). CDR3 DNA: TGTGCCAGTAGTATCTTAGACAGGGACGACGAAAAACTGTTTTTT. Translation gives CASSILDRDDEKLFF.

This sequence joins TRBV7-2 and TRBJ2-5; 7 bases line up with TRBD1. V trimming: 6 bases; J trimming: 5 bases; junction bases outside the gene matches: 9. The CDR3 is 14 residues long. The germline V gene encodes CDR1 SGHTA and CDR2 FQGNSA. Written as DNA, the CDR3 is TGTGCCAGCAGTCCAGACAGGGCGGTCGAGACCCAGTACTTC. Protein sequence: CASSPDRAVETQYF.

The gene calls are TRBV18 and TRBJ2-1; 8 bases line up with TRBD2. The CDR3 is 15 amino acids. Germline loops: CDR1 KGHSH, CDR2 LQKENI. V shed 3 bases and J 8 bases; nucleotides not matched to a gene: 9. The CDR3 here is CASSPLNGGADEQFF. The CDR3 DNA reads TGTGCCAGCTCACCCCTTAACGGGGGGGCGGATGAGCAGTTCTTC.

This clone was detected only once. The rearrangement links TRBV3-1 (or the pseudogene TRBV3-2) to TRBJ2-1; D gene unclear. This CDR3 contains 14 residues. Deletions cut 1 base from V and 4 bases from J, with 8 bases between. Germline lookup yields CDR1 LGHDT and CDR2 YNNKEL (reference sequence). The CDR3 reads CASSQVGVYNEQFF. CDR3 coding DNA: TGTGCCAGCAGCCAAGTCGGCGTATACAATGAGCAGTTCTTC.

The CDR3 coding sequence is TGCGCCAGTACCCAGGGGGGACACATCACAGATACGCAGTATTTT. Amino acids: CASTQGGHITDTQYF. V and J are TRBV5-1 and TRBJ2-3; TRBD1 is a possible D gene (7 bases). CDR3 length: 15 amino acids. Trimming removed 8 bases at V and 2 bases at J, with 18 bases between. The germline gives CDR1 SGHRS, CDR2 YFSETQ.

The chain couples TRBV6-1 to TRBJ1-2, with unresolved D. The CDR3 spans 16 residues. The V gene lost 1 base and the J gene lost 4 bases, with 16 bases spanning the gap. Germline V gene data show CDR1 as MNHNS and CDR2 as SASEGT. The DNA of the CDR3 is TGTGCCAGCAGTGAAGGGTCCCAGGAGCCGGGCTATGGCTACACCTTC. Protein: CASSEGSQEPGYGYTF.

The chain joins TRBV5-1 to TRBJ2-7; a weak D match, TRBD2 (5 bases). Between the trimmed V and J ends, which lost 0 bases and 10 bases, there was a span of 11 bases. This CDR3 comprises 12 residues. CDR1 is SGHRS and CDR2 is YFSETQ in the germline V gene. In DNA, the CDR3 is TGCGCCAGCAGCTTGGAAAGCGGCGTTCAGTACTTC. It encodes CASSLESGVQYF.

This chain joins TRBV7-2 and TRBJ1-1; D remains ambiguous. V gave up 1 base and J gave up 1 base, with 10 bases separating them. Germline assignment: CDR1 SGHTA and CDR2 FQGNSA. The CDR3 sequence is 15 residues long. The CDR3 protein is CASSLVVSTNTEAFF. The DNA for the CDR3 is TGTGCCAGCAGCTTAGTCGTCAGTACGAACACTGAAGCTTTCTTT.